This T cell receptor (beta chain) stems from a study of blood T cell dynamics during melanoma immunotherapy. About the research overall: Patients with metastatic melanoma got pembrolizumab or nivolumab-ipilimumab as first-line care. Study-wide results and limits: Disease-control patients, not progressors, showed rising cfDNA rearrangement scores by W3.

Worth noting for this clone: Its antigen is not identified.

Described time point: pre-treatment baseline. Sequencing was performed with immunoSEQ multiplex PCR; in TCRdb, only in-frame clones are kept and a portion is missing. This sample's table has approximately 29 clones. This specimen was cell-free DNA from blood, taken from a patient treated with checkpoint blockade. This receptor was taken from a human donor with melanoma.

In DNA, the CDR3 is TGTGCCAGCAGCCAAGCATTCGGGAGGACCTACAATGAGCAGTTCTTC. Amino acid sequence: CASSQAFGRTYNEQFF. The chain has TRBV4-2 and TRBJ2-1, with 7 bases matching TRBD2. CDR1 is LGHNA, CDR2 YNFKEQ, per germline. The CDR3 has 16 residues. V dropped 1 base and J dropped 2; count of bases not matched to a gene: 5.